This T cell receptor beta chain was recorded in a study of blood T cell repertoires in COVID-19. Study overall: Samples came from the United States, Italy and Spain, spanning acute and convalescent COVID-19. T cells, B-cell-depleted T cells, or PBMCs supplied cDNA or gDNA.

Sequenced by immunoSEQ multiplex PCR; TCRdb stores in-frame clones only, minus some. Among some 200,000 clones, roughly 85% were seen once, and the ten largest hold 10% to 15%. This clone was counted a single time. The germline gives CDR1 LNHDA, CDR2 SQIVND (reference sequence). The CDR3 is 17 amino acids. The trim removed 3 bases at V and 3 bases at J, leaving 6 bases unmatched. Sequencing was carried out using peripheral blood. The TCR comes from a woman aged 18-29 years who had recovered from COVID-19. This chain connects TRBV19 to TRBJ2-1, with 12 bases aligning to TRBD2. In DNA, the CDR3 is TGTGCCAGTAGTATGAAGCTAGCGGGAGGGATCTACAATGAGCAGTTCTTC. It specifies CASSMKLAGGIYNEQFF.